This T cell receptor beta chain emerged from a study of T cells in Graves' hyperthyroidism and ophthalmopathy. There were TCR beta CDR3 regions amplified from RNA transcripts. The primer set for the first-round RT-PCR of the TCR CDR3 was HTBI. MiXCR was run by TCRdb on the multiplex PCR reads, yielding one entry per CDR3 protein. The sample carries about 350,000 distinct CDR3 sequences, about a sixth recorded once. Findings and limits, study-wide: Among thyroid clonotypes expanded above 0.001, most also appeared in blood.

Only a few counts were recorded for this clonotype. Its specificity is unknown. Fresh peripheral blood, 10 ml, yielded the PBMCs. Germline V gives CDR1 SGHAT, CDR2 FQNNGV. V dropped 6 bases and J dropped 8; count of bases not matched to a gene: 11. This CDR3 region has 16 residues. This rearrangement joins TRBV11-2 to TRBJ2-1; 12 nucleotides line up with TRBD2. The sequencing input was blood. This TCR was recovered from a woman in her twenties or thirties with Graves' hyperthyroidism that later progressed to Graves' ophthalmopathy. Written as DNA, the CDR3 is TGTGCCAGCAGGGCTCTAGCGGGAGGGCCTGTAGATGAGCAGTTCTTC. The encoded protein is CASRALAGGPVDEQFF.